This T cell receptor beta chain was recorded in a study of CXCR3-negative and CXCR3-positive naive CD8 T cells (dated by TCRdb to between 2018 and 2021). Regarding the study in general: Roughly 150 million TRB reads were obtained in total, roughly 1.5 +/- 0.3 million reads per library. Diversity and physicochemical repertoire analyses covered some eleven donors pooled from two independent experiments. The TRBV-TRBJ cluster analysis covered naive subsets from a handful of donors and memory cells from 3 donors.

Study-wide findings and limitations: TRBV-TRBJ usage was similar between naive CXCR3-negative and CXCR3-positive cells from the same donor, while memory cells showed distinct patterns. Because surface CD5, which is linked to self-reactivity in mice, was comparable between the naive subsets, TCR interaction strength was also inferred from the physicochemical properties of TRB CDR3s. Both naive subsets had comparably high repertoire diversity, while memory CD8+ T cells had much lower repertoire diversity. Compared with CXCR3-negative naive cells, CXCR3-positive naive cells had TRB CDR3s with higher hydrophobicity (lower Kidera factor 4), lower energy, and higher strength and volume indices. Freshly isolated PBMCs were used for most assays because CXCR3 expression went down partially after cryopreservation.

The listed sequencing device is NextSeq 550. The Human TCR Profiling Kit (MiLaboratory) was used to prepare UMI-labeled 5' RACE TRB cDNA libraries. cDNA synthesis used the entire amount of extracted RNA, and PCR amplification then used the entire amount of cDNA produced. The libraries were made side by side, with each library going through the same number of PCR cycles. As for how the authors treated the data: With a requirement of at least two reads per UMI, MIGEC and MiXCR extracted about 50,000 +/- 10,000 unique UMI-labeled TRB cDNA molecules per library. Each library averaged about 40,000 +/- 10,000 functional in-frame TRB CDR3 nucleotide clonotypes without stop codons. Diversity metrics, including normalized Shannon-Wiener and Chao1, were computed in VDJtools after downsampling to 5000 UMI-labeled TRB molecules per sample. VDJtools computed clonotype-size-weighted physicochemical properties of the central five CDR3 residues: interaction energy, strength, volume and Kidera factor 4. TCRdb reprocessed the reads, so every CDR3 protein sequence counts as one entry and DNA is not shown. The V and J calls and clone size come from TCRdb's table, not from the authors' own analysis. The sample's records list 7,500 to 9,000 distinct CDR3 sequences. The biggest ten clones account for around 1.5% of the sample.

The CDR3 numbers 16 residues from cysteine through phenylalanine. The coding DNA is unavailable. The germline V gene supplies CDR1 SGHAT and CDR2 FQNNGV. Turning to this clonotype: Its binding antigen is unknown.

Each CD8+ T cell subset was flow-sorted in triplicate, and 300,000 or so cells per subset were placed directly into RLT lysis buffer. To keep memory contaminants out, a stringent definition of naive CD8+ T cells was applied: CD45RO-CCR7+CD27+CD95-. Standard density gradient centrifugation was used to isolate peripheral blood mononuclear cells from buffy coats. Naive CXCR3-negative and CXCR3-positive CD8+ T cells were flow-sorted using a FACSAria III. An RNeasy Mini Kit was used to extract total RNA from the sorted cells. Recombination connected TRBV11-2 to TRBJ2-1; with no DNA, the TCRdb D assignment of TRBD1 cannot be verified. The source material was naive CXCR3- CD8+ T cells from blood. Reading the label with the study, this specimen's cell subset or site is: CD45RO-CCR7+CD27+CD95- naive CD8+ T cells lacking CXCR3 (TNR3-). This receptor was obtained from a human donor in good health. Some clones in this sample may be carry-over from other donors' samples. The encoded CDR3 is CASSPRAGVRSNEQFF.